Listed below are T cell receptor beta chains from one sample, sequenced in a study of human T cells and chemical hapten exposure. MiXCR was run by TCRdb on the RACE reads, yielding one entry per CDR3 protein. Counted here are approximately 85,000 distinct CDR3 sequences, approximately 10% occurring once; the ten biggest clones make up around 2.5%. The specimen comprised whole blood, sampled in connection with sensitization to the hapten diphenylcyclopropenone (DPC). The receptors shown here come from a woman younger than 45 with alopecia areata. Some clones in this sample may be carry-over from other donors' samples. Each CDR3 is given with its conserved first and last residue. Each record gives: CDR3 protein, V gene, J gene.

CAGRAFQETQYF	TRBV7-3	TRBJ2-5
CASRLPPRNEQFF	TRBV7-2	TRBJ2-1
CASSPNSVYGYTF	TRBV6-4	TRBJ1-2
CASSQTGTEAFF	TRBV7-9	TRBJ1-1
CSVPRTSVETQYF	TRBV29-1	TRBJ2-5
CAISDNLKGKSETQYF	TRBV10-3	TRBJ2-5
CASSYSKSGQSYGYTF	TRBV6-6	TRBJ1-2
CASSPSPGHEQYF	TRBV11-3	TRBJ2-7
CSARAANRGREQYF	TRBV20-1	TRBJ2-7
CSARIAGGVDTQYF	TRBV20-1	TRBJ2-3
CASSPRTGGLPLHF	TRBV6-5	TRBJ1-6
CASSLDLGVADTQYF	TRBV5-1	TRBJ2-3
CASSPDLGSNQPQHF	TRBV6-5	TRBJ1-5
CASNSGTSNTGELFF	TRBV6-2/TRBV6-3	TRBJ2-2
CASSAGTGELFF	TRBV9	TRBJ2-2
CASSFRDSSYEQYF	TRBV7-9	TRBJ2-7